This T cell receptor (beta chain) is drawn from a study of T-cell memory formation after mild COVID-19. From the 5' RACE reads, TCRdb called clonotypes with MiXCR, one entry per CDR3 protein. The data contain hundreds of thousands of distinct CDR3 sequences, 20% to 25% of them singletons. This CDR3 region has 12 residues. Sequencing used PBMCs or a T cell subset sorted from them (not recorded which). The chain couples TRBV21-1 to TRBJ1-2. TRBV21-1 is flagged as a pseudogene. The sequence derives from an adult woman who had mild COVID-19 (a few samples of this study predate the infection). Cell type and time point are not known. DNA of the CDR3: TGTGCCAGCAGCAAAGAAGAGAATGGCTACACCTTC. Translation: CASSKEENGYTF.